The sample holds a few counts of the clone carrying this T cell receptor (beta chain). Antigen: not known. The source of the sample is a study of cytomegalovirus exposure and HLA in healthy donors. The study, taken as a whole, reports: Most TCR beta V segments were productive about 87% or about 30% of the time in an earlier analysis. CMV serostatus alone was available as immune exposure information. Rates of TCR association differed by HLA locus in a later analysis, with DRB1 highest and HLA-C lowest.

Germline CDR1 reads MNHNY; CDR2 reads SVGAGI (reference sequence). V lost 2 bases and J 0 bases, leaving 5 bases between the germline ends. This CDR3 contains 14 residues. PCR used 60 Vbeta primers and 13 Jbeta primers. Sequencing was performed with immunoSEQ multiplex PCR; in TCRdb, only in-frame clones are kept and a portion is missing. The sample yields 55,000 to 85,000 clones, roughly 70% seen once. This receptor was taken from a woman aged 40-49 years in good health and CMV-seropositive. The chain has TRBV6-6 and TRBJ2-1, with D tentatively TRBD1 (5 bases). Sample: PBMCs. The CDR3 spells CASSYQGSYNEQFF. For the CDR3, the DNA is TGTGCCAGCAGTTACCAGGGCTCCTACAATGAGCAGTTCTTC.